This is a list of T cell receptor beta chains from one sample in a study of blood T cell repertoires in COVID-19. Assay: immunoSEQ multiplex PCR; the TCRdb copy retains only in-frame clones and omits some. The sample carries around 150,000 clones, 80% to 90% recorded once. The sample was peripheral blood. All receptors derive from a middle-aged woman with acute or convalescent COVID-19. Each CDR3 is given with its conserved first and last residue. Each record gives: J gene, D gene, V gene, clone size, CDR3 protein, CDR3 DNA. A D gene is named only where the DNA matches it firmly. Clone size, where shown, is once, few, many, or a class for clones that have expanded.

>TRBJ2-7|.|TRBV27|.
CASRRGPSYEQYF
TGTGCCAGCCGGCGGGGGCCCTCCTACGAGCAGTACTTC
>TRBJ1-1|.|TRBV5-4|.
CASSFGGTEAFF
TGTGCCAGCAGCTTCGGGGGCACTGAAGCTTTCTTT
>TRBJ1-6|.|TRBV15|once
CATSRLGDPLHF
TGTGCCACCAGCAGATTGGGCGATCCCCTCCACTTT
>TRBJ2-1|.|TRBV10-3|.
CATGLPNEQFF
TGTGCCACCGGACTACCCAATGAGCAGTTCTTC
>TRBJ1-2|.|TRBV6-2/TRBV6-3|.
CASSPGVFNYGYTF
TGTGCCAGCAGTCCAGGGGTATTCAACTATGGCTACACCTTC
>TRBJ1-2|.|TRBV10-2|.
CASSKDTFFDGYTF
TGCGCCAGCAGTAAGGACACTTTTTTCGATGGCTACACCTTC
>TRBJ2-5|.|TRBV10-3|.
CAISDSGLQETQYF
TGTGCCATCAGTGACTCGGGACTTCAAGAGACCCAGTACTTC
>TRBJ1-1|.|TRBV18|few
CASSPGGSTEAFF
TGTGCCAGCTCTCCCGGGGGAAGCACTGAAGCTTTCTTT
>TRBJ2-2|.|TRBV4-3|once
CASSQENLNTGELFF
TGCGCCAGCAGCCAAGAAAACTTGAACACCGGGGAGCTGTTTTTT
>TRBJ2-5|.|TRBV7-2|.
CASSLARKETQYF
TGTGCCAGCAGCTTAGCGCGGAAAGAGACCCAGTACTTC
>TRBJ1-1|.|TRBV23-1|.
CASSHSPRGEDTEAFF
TGCGCCAGCAGTCATTCTCCCCGTGGGGAGGACACTGAAGCTTTCTTT
>TRBJ1-2|TRBD1|TRBV4-1|few
CASSPWTGADGYTF
TGCGCCAGCAGCCCCTGGACAGGGGCGGACGGCTACACCTTC
>TRBJ2-3|TRBD2|TRBV11-2|.
CASSFNLAGGDTQYF
TGTGCCAGCAGCTTTAACCTGGCGGGGGGAGATACGCAGTATTTT
>TRBJ1-1|TRBD1|TRBV6-5|.
CASSSRDRATEAFF
TGTGCCAGCAGTAGTAGGGACAGGGCCACTGAAGCTTTCTTT
>TRBJ2-1|TRBD2|TRBV30|.
CAWSSMRLAGAYNEQFF
TGTGCCTGGAGTAGTATGAGACTAGCGGGAGCCTACAATGAGCAGTTCTTC
>TRBJ1-3|.|TRBV12-3/TRBV12-4|.
CASSTTGRNTIYF
TGTGCCAGCAGTACTACAGGGCGCAACACCATATATTTT
>TRBJ2-3|.|TRBV19|.
CASSKIRGSSTDTQYF
TGTGCCAGTAGTAAGATTCGCGGTTCTAGCACAGATACGCAGTATTTT
>TRBJ2-3|TRBD1|TRBV15|.
CATSNKRLGQGTDTQYF
TGTGCCACCAGTAACAAACGATTGGGACAGGGTACAGATACGCAGTATTTT
>TRBJ2-7|TRBD1|TRBV18|once
CASSLGQGADEQYF
TGTGCCAGCTCACTGGGACAGGGGGCGGACGAGCAGTACTTC
>TRBJ1-5|.|TRBV6-5|.
CASSSVSNQPQHF
TGTGCCAGCAGTTCAGTTAGCAATCAGCCCCAGCATTTT
>TRBJ2-1|TRBD2|TRBV7-3|.
CASSPISGSRNEQFF
TGTGCCAGCAGCCCGATTAGCGGGAGTAGAAATGAGCAGTTCTTC
>TRBJ2-7|TRBD2|TRBV3-1/TRBV3-2|.
CASSQGLAGGRYSYEQYF
TGTGCCAGCAGCCAAGGACTAGCGGGGGGGCGATACTCCTACGAGCAGTACTTC
>TRBJ2-3|TRBD2|TRBV19|.
CASSIQGGTDTQYF
TGTGCCAGTAGTATCCAGGGAGGGACAGATACGCAGTATTTT
>TRBJ2-7|.|TRBV6-2/TRBV6-3|.
CASSYSRPDTYEQYF
TGTGCCAGCAGTTACTCGAGGCCGGACACCTACGAGCAGTACTTC
>TRBJ1-2|.|TRBV6-2/TRBV6-3|.
CASSPGVGYTF
TGTGCCAGCAGTCCGGGGGTCGGCTACACCTTC
>TRBJ2-7|.|TRBV7-9|.
CASSLELYEQYF
TGTGCCAGCAGCTTAGAACTCTACGAGCAGTACTTC
>TRBJ2-7|TRBD1|TRBV7-8|.
CASSLGTVNEQYF
TGTGCCAGCAGCTTGGGGACAGTCAACGAGCAGTACTTC
>TRBJ2-2|.|TRBV5-1|.
CASSPYSGANTGELFF
TGCGCCAGCAGCCCCTACTCCGGGGCGAACACCGGGGAGCTGTTTTTT
>TRBJ1-1|TRBD1|TRBV5-1|.
CASSLPGQGARTEAFF
TGCGCCAGCAGCCTCCCGGGACAGGGGGCGAGGACTGAAGCTTTCTTT
>TRBJ2-1|TRBD2|TRBV6-2/TRBV6-3|.
CASSYFSGRAYNEQFF
TGTGCCAGCAGTTACTTTAGCGGGAGGGCCTACAATGAGCAGTTCTTC
>TRBJ1-3|TRBD1|TRBV6-5|.
CASTLGQGFGNTIYF
TGTGCCAGCACCCTGGGACAGGGGTTCGGAAACACCATATATTTT
>TRBJ2-2|TRBD1|TRBV5-1|.
CASSWTGANTGELFF
TGCGCCAGCAGCTGGACAGGGGCTAACACCGGGGAGCTGTTTTTT
>TRBJ1-1|TRBD1|TRBV3-1/TRBV3-2|.
CASNLRGEAEAFF
TGTGCCAGCAACCTCAGGGGGGAGGCTGAAGCTTTCTTT
>TRBJ1-1|TRBD1|TRBV15|.
CATTGTASPNTEAFF
TGTGCCACCACGGGGACAGCAAGTCCGAACACTGAAGCTTTCTTT
>TRBJ1-2|.|TRBV5-1|.
CASSLLGPNGYTF
TGCGCCAGCAGCTTACTAGGGCCCAATGGCTACACCTTC
>TRBJ2-3|TRBD1|TRBV6-1|.
CASSEWDRAADTQYF
TGTGCCAGCAGTGAATGGGACAGGGCAGCAGATACGCAGTATTTT